These T cell receptor beta chains were read from a single sample in a study of T cell repertoires in cytomegalovirus infection. Their recognized antigens are unknown. TCRdb re-called the reads with MiXCR, one entry per CDR3 protein. Of about 900,000 distinct CDR3 sequences in the sample, under 40% are singletons; the top ten hold under 15%. Sequences were derived from cultured CD8+ T cells from PBMCs, sampled from culture after CMV antigen stimulation. Receptors were obtained from a human donor in good health (CMV status not recorded). Some clones in this sample may be carry-over from other donors' samples. The CDR3 runs from the conserved cysteine through the conserved F or W. The order of the fields is D gene, CDR3 length, J gene, V gene, clone size, CDR3 protein, CDR3 DNA. A D gene is named only where the DNA matches it firmly. Size values are once, few and many counts, or a class for expanded clones, and some rows have none.

- | 15 | TRBJ2-1 | TRBV7-6 | many | CASSFRDNQYNEQFF | TGTGCCAGCAGCTTCCGGGACAACCAATACAATGAGCAGTTCTTC
- | 15 | TRBJ2-1 | TRBV12-5 | - | CASARWTPSYNEQFF | TGTGCTAGTGCCCGATGGACTCCCTCCTACAATGAGCAGTTCTTC
- | 15 | TRBJ1-1 | TRBV5-1 | - | CASSFDSLMNTEAFF | TGCGCCAGCAGCTTCGACAGCCTCATGAACACTGAAGCTTTCTTT
- | 11 | TRBJ1-1 | TRBV29-1 | - | CSVFQGTEAFF | TGCAGCGTTTTCCAGGGGACTGAAGCTTTCTTT
- | 16 | TRBJ2-3 | TRBV24-1 | - | CATSDFGQTVTDTQYF | TGTGCCACCAGTGATTTTGGACAGACTGTTACAGATACGCAGTATTTT
- | 14 | TRBJ2-3 | TRBV7-9 | few | CASRADLGTDTQYF | TGTGCCAGCAGGGCGGATCTAGGAACAGATACGCAGTATTTT
- | 14 | TRBJ1-1 | TRBV6-2/TRBV6-3 | once | CASSYGAGYTEAFF | TGTGCCAGCAGTTACGGTGCTGGGTACACTGAAGCTTTCTTT
TRBD1 | 15 | TRBJ1-4 | TRBV28 | many | CASSARGTGDEKLFF | TGTGCCAGCAGCGCCCGGGGGACAGGGGATGAAAAACTGTTTTTT
- | 15 | TRBJ2-1 | TRBV7-9 | many | CASNRKQSSYNEQFF | TGTGCCAGCAACCGAAAACAGAGCTCCTACAATGAGCAGTTCTTC
TRBD2 | 16 | TRBJ2-1 | TRBV9 | few | CASSPTGSGGANEQFF | TGTGCCAGCAGCCCGACGGGGAGCGGGGGGGCGAATGAGCAGTTCTTC
- | 13 | TRBJ1-1 | TRBV7-2 | many | CASSFTGFTEAFF | TGTGCCAGCAGCTTTACAGGGTTCACTGAAGCTTTCTTT
TRBD1 | 17 | TRBJ1-6 | TRBV12-3/TRBV12-4 | few | CASSLAGPGTGFSPLHF | TGTGCCAGCAGTTTAGCGGGCCCCGGGACAGGGTTTTCACCCCTCCACTTT
- | 14 | TRBJ1-5 | TRBV12-3/TRBV12-4 | few | CASSPFGGNQPQHF | TGTGCCAGCAGTCCCTTCGGGGGAAATCAGCCCCAGCATTTT
- | 14 | TRBJ1-1 | TRBV9 | - | CVSSVEGSNTEAFF | TGTGTCAGCAGCGTCGAGGGGTCGAACACTGAAGCTTTCTTT
- | 14 | TRBJ2-5 | TRBV7-6 | many | CASTQEGEGETQYF | TGTGCCAGCACACAAGAGGGCGAAGGGGAGACCCAGTACTTC
TRBD1 | 15 | TRBJ2-2 | TRBV10-3 | - | CAISPGGRIPGELFF | TGTGCCATCAGTCCAGGGGGAAGGATCCCCGGGGAGCTGTTTTTT
- | 17 | TRBJ2-3 | TRBV4-1 | - | CASSQDPTGLSTDTQYF | TGCGCCAGCAGCCAAGATCCTACAGGGCTTAGCACAGATACGCAGTATTTT
- | 13 | TRBJ2-2 | TRBV12-3/TRBV12-4 | many | CASSWESTGELFF | TGTGCCAGCAGTTGGGAGAGCACCGGGGAGCTGTTTTTT
- | 15 | TRBJ2-5 | TRBV19 | - | CASSIDLGLQETQYF | TGTGCCAGTAGTATAGATCTAGGGCTGCAAGAGACCCAGTACTTC
- | 16 | TRBJ2-2 | TRBV4-3 | - | CASSQGLHRNTGELFF | TGCGCCAGCAGCCAAGGGTTACACCGGAACACCGGGGAGCTGTTTTTT
- | 15 | TRBJ2-5 | TRBV7-6 | - | CASSLGLEERETQYF | TGTGCCAGCAGCCTGGGCCTGGAGGAGCGGGAGACCCAGTACTTC
TRBD2 | 17 | TRBJ2-1 | TRBV28 | few | CASSPNLGLARDNEQFF | TGTGCCAGCAGCCCAAACCTAGGACTAGCGAGAGACAATGAGCAGTTCTTC
TRBD1 | 16 | TRBJ1-1 | TRBV7-9 | few | CASSLARETGKDEAFF | TGTGCCAGCAGCTTAGCGAGAGAGACAGGGAAGGATGAAGCTTTCTTT
- | 15 | TRBJ1-6 | TRBV20-1 | few | CSARDKGQIHSPLHF | TGCAGTGCTAGAGACAAAGGACAGATACATTCACCCCTCCACTTT
TRBD2 | 14 | TRBJ2-5 | TRBV7-3 | few | CASSHGGALETQYF | TGTGCCAGCAGCCACGGGGGGGCCTTGGAGACCCAGTACTTC
- | 14 | TRBJ2-2 | TRBV6-2/TRBV6-3 | - | CASSYGTDTGKLFF | TGTGCCAGCAGTTATGGGACGGACACCGGGAAGCTGTTTTTT
- | 13 | TRBJ2-1 | TRBV4-1 | once | CASSQGYGREQFF | TGCGCCAGCAGCCAAGGCTACGGACGGGAGCAGTTCTTC
- | 12 | TRBJ1-1 | TRBV12-3/TRBV12-4 | few | CASSSTVVLAFF | TGTGCCAGCAGTTCGACAGTTGTGTTAGCTTTCTTT
TRBD1 | 13 | TRBJ2-1 | TRBV7-6 | - | CARGTGAYNEQFF | TGTGCCAGGGGGACAGGGGCCTACAATGAGCAGTTCTTC
TRBD1 | 16 | TRBJ1-5 | TRBV28 | - | CASSPGQGRGRQPQHF | TGTGCCAGCAGTCCGGGACAGGGGCGCGGACGTCAGCCCCAGCATTTT
- | 14 | TRBJ2-5 | TRBV6-5 | - | CASSYSPGDDAQYF | TGTGCCAGCAGTTACTCGCCAGGGGATGATGCCCAGTACTTC
- | 14 | TRBJ2-7 | TRBV27 | - | CASSWTASTYEQYF | TGTGCCAGCAGTTGGACAGCCTCCACCTACGAGCAGTACTTC
- | 13 | TRBJ2-7 | TRBV27 | many | CASSRQASYEQYF | TGTGCCAGCAGTCGACAAGCGAGCTACGAGCAGTACTTC